The 6 T cell receptor beta chains reported below all come from one sample, sequenced in a study of early T cells in non-severe SARS-CoV-2 infection. TCRdb re-called the 5' RACE reads with MiXCR, one entry per CDR3 protein. The table has tens of thousands of distinct CDR3 sequences, about 11% seen once. Sequencing was performed on whole blood, taken at baseline. These TCRs come from an adult who was a healthcare worker with PCR-confirmed SARS-CoV-2 infection or an uninfected control (not recorded which).

About this clonotype: A junction end diverges from the germline sequence, so it may reflect a read error. V usage is TRBV29-1 and J usage is TRBJ1-1; D call uncertain. This CDR3 comprises 11 residues. The germline V gene encodes CDR1 SQVTM and CDR2 ANQGSEA. The CDR3 protein is CSVEEGTEVFF. CDR3 sequence (DNA): TGCAGCGTTGAAGAAGGAACTGAAGTTTTCTTT.

This clonotype was recorded at least ten times. The chain recombines TRBV7-9 with TRBJ2-6; unclear D gene. V gave up 1 base and J gave up 2 bases, with 12 bases separating them. There are 17 residues in the CDR3. Germline lookup yields CDR1 SEHNR and CDR2 FQNEAQ (reference sequence). CDR3 amino acids: CASSLDGSSTGANVLTF. DNA of the CDR3: TGTGCCAGCAGCTTAGACGGCAGTTCTACTGGGGCCAACGTCCTGACTTTC.

This clonotype occurred many times. This chain links TRBV9 with TRBJ1-6, with unresolved D. This CDR3 comprises 15 residues. Germline values: CDR1 SGDLS, CDR2 YYNGEE. Trimming cost V 0 bases and J 3 bases, with 7 bases left between them. The CDR3 loop reads CASSVDNSYNSPLHF. The CDR3 DNA sequence: TGTGCCAGCAGCGTAGATAACAGCTATAATTCACCCCTCCACTTT.

The chain carries TRBV5-1 and TRBJ2-5; TRBD2 is a possible D gene (5 bases). The CDR3 has 15 residues. Trimming took 0 bases from V and 4 from J, leaving 13 bases between them. CDR1 and CDR2 (germline): SGHRS, YFSETQ. The CDR3 region is CASSLVASNRETQYF. The CDR3 bases are TGCGCCAGCAGCTTGGTGGCTAGCAACAGAGAGACCCAGTACTTC.

At least ten counts were recorded for this clonotype. The rearrangement uses TRBV28 and TRBJ2-5; D not certain. The CDR3 consists of 12 residues. From germline, CDR1 is MDHEN and CDR2 SYDVKM. V was shortened by 4 bases and J by 2 bases, with 5 bases between the two germline ends. CDR3 coding DNA: TGTGCCAGCAGTTCGGCACAAGAGACCCAGTACTTC. This encodes CASSSAQETQYF. Full variable domain (outside the CDR3, taken from reference TRBV28 and TRBJ2-5): DVKVTQSSRYLVKRTGEKVFLECVQDMDHENMFWYRQDPGLGLRLIYFSYDVKMKEKGDIPEGYSVSREKKERFSLILESASTNQTSMYLCASSSAQETQYFGPGTRLLVL.

The V call is TRBV7-3, the J call TRBJ2-2; 12 positions match TRBD1. The CDR3 has 19 residues. Germline V gives CDR1 SGHTA, CDR2 FQGTGA. The V segment lost 5 bases and the J segment 7 bases; nucleotides outside the gene matches: 17. The DNA for the CDR3 is TGTGCCAGCAGCCCCTGGGACAGGGGGCTGATAACGCCGGACGGGGAGCTGTTTTTT. As protein: CASSPWDRGLITPDGELFF.